This T cell receptor beta chain was recorded in a study of patients and donors after allogeneic stem cell transplantation. From the RT-PCR reads, TCRdb called clonotypes with MiXCR, one entry per CDR3 protein. The sample has roughly 880,000 distinct CDR3 sequences, approximately 18% seen once. The germline V gene has CDR1 SGDLS and CDR2 YYNGEE. The V end lost 0 bases, the J end lost 4 bases, and 13 bases lay between the germline ends. The CDR3 length is 15 residues. The chain uses TRBV9 and TRBJ1-2; D perhaps matches TRBD1 (5 bases). Sequences were obtained from blood, either unsorted or a sorted T cell fraction (not recorded which). This clonotype was obtained from a human donor who was either an allogeneic HSCT recipient or a stem cell or donor lymphocyte infusion donor (not recorded which). It is not recorded whose cells these are; they may come from a transplant donor. The CDR3 region has the DNA TGTGCCAGCAGCGTAGGGGGGGACCCATCCTATGGCTACACCTTC. Its protein is CASSVGGDPSYGYTF.